This T cell receptor (beta chain) comes out of a study of response to subunit inactivated influenza vaccine. Study-wide results and limits: Seasonal influenza vaccination, on each occasion, was suggested by the authors to recruit few new T cells.

TCRdb ran MiXCR on the RT-PCR reads and lists one entry per CDR3 protein. The sample lists a few hundred thousand distinct CDR3 sequences; about 14% were seen once. The CDR3 is 14 residues long. Trimming removed 3 bases from V and 9 bases from J; junction bases left unmatched: 8. The V gene's germline CDR1 is SQVTM and CDR2 ANQGSEA. There are many counts of this clonotype. Antigen: not known. This clonotype originated in a man aged 45-60 years who received an inactivated influenza vaccine. Sequenced here: PBMCs from blood, sampled approximately 13 days after vaccination. The chain uses TRBV29-1 and TRBJ2-5, with 12 nucleotides matching TRBD2. The CDR3 loop reads CSVEDGLAGRPQYF. The CDR3 coding sequence is TGCAGCGTTGAGGACGGACTAGCGGGAAGGCCCCAGTACTTC.